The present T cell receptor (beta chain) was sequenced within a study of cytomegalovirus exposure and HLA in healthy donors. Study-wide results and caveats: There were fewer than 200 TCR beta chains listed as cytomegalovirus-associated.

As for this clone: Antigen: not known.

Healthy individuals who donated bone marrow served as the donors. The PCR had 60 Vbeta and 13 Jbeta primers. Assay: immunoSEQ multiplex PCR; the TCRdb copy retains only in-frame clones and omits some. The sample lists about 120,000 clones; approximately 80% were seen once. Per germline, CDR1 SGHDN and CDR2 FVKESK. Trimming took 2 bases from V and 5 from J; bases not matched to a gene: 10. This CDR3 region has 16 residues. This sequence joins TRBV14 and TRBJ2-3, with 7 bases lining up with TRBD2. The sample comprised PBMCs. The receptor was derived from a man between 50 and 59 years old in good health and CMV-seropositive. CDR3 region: CASSQILTSGKDTQYF. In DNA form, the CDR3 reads TGTGCCAGCAGCCAAATACTAACGAGCGGGAAAGATACGCAGTATTTT.